The 20 T cell receptor beta chains presented below share a single source sample, sequenced in a study of cytomegalovirus exposure and HLA in healthy donors. 13 Jbeta primers and 60 Vbeta primers were used for the PCR. The data were produced by immunoSEQ multiplex PCR, yet TCRdb's version contains in-frame clones alone and is incomplete. This sample has approximately 100,000 clones; 70% to 80% occur once, and the top ten carry 3.5% to 4%. Sample: PBMCs. The source is a man aged 55 to 70 in good health and CMV-seronegative.

V is TRBV12-5 and J is TRBJ1-5; 7 bases agree with TRBD1. CDR3 length: 15 amino acids. CDR1 and CDR2 from the germline V gene are LGHNT and FRNRAP. V lost 7 bases to trimming and J lost 7 bases; unmatched junction nucleotides: 13. The CDR3 loop reads CASALGQAIGQPQHF. DNA of the CDR3: TGTGCTAGTGCCCTAGGACAGGCGATCGGACAGCCCCAGCATTTT. Variable domain in full (rest from reference TRBV12-5 and TRBJ1-5): DARVTQTPRHKVTEMGQEVTMRCQPILGHNTVFWYRQTMMQGLELLAYFRNRAPLDDSGMPKDRFSAEMPDATLATLKIQPSEPRDSAVYFCASALGQAIGQPQHFGDGTRLSIL.

The V call is TRBV19, the J call TRBJ2-7; 8 positions agree with TRBD1. The length of the CDR3 is 14 residues. CDR1 is LNHDA and CDR2 is SQIVND in the germline V gene (reference sequence). Trimming took 1 base from V and 4 from J; bases not matched to a gene: 3. The CDR3 reads CASSIVGDRYEQYF. The CDR3 region has the DNA TGTGCCAGTAGTATAGTCGGGGACAGGTACGAGCAGTACTTC.

The J gene is TRBJ2-3, the V gene TRBV18, with D possibly TRBD2 on 6 matching bases. The CDR3 is 14 residues long. Trimming removed 1 base at V and 8 bases at J, with 13 bases between. Germline loops: CDR1 KGHSH, CDR2 LQKENI. The CDR3 DNA reads TGTGCCAGCTCACCACGGCCGGGGGACGGTACGCAGTATTTT. It translates to CASSPRPGDGTQYF.

The chain couples TRBV11-2 to TRBJ1-1, with 7 bases fitting TRBD1. CDR1 is SGHAT and CDR2 is FQNNGV in the germline V gene. V was clipped by 3 bases and J by 3 bases; unmatched bases: 1. This CDR3 contains 13 residues. CDR3 DNA: TGTGCCAGCAGCTTCACAGGGGACACTGAAGCTTTCTTT. Translation: CASSFTGDTEAFF.

The CDR3 bases are TGTGCCAGCAGTTTTCTCGGTCAGCCCCAGCATTTT. Its translation: CASSFLGQPQHF. The J gene is TRBJ1-5, the V gene TRBV27; D not certain. In germline, CDR1 is MNHEY, CDR2 SMNVEV (reference sequence). Trimming removed 3 bases from V and 6 bases from J, with 6 bases in between. The CDR3 loop spans 12 amino acids.

This chain connects TRBV11-2 to TRBJ1-5; D remains unclear. In germline, CDR1 is SGHAT, CDR2 FQNNGV. Deletions cut 0 bases from V and 4 bases from J, with 7 bases between. This CDR3 is built from 14 residues. This chain's CDR3 is CASSLEGGNQPQHF. The CDR3 DNA reads as TGTGCCAGCAGCTTAGAGGGAGGGAATCAGCCCCAGCATTTT.

The gene calls are TRBV5-1 and TRBJ2-1; 7 bases are a match to TRBD2. Germline assignment: CDR1 SGHRS and CDR2 YFSETQ. This CDR3 contains 13 residues. Unmatched junction bases numbered 8, after V lost 7 bases and J lost 7 bases. CDR3 amino acids: CASQVQGGNEQFF. CDR3 nucleotide sequence: TGCGCCAGCCAGGTGCAGGGAGGGAATGAGCAGTTCTTC.

J is TRBJ1-1 and V is TRBV6-5; tentative D call: TRBD1 (5 bases). This CDR3 has 15 amino acids. V was pared by 0 bases and J by 1 base, with 9 bases between. The V gene's germline CDR1 is MNHEY and CDR2 SVGAGI. Here the CDR3 DNA reads TGTGCCAGCAGTTACTCCCCCGGACAGAACACTGAAGCTTTCTTT. It is translated as CASSYSPGQNTEAFF.

This clone appeared once. The chain carries TRBV19 and TRBJ2-5, with TRBD2 matching 13 bases. The germline V gene has CDR1 LNHDA and CDR2 SQIVND (reference sequence). The CDR3 is 17 amino acids. J lost 5 bases, V lost 4 bases, and 10 bases had no gene match. CDR3 sequence: CASSTRGLAGFSETQYF. The CDR3 DNA sequence: TGTGCCAGTAGTACACGGGGACTAGCGGGGTTTTCGGAGACCCAGTACTTC.

The chain is built from TRBV9 and TRBJ2-1; 7 positions agree with TRBD2. CDR1 is SGDLS, CDR2 YYNGEE, per germline. Germline trimming cut 3 bases from V and 6 bases from J; bases unmatched to any gene: 9. The CDR3 has 15 amino acids. The chain's CDR3 is CASSASGLGSNEQFF. As DNA, the CDR3 is TGTGCCAGCAGCGCTTCCGGACTAGGCTCCAATGAGCAGTTCTTC.

V is TRBV30 and J is TRBJ1-1; tentatively, D is TRBD1 (5 bases). The length of the CDR3 is 12 residues. V was cut by 7 bases and J by 2 bases, with 11 bases left in between. Per germline, CDR1 GTSNPN and CDR2 SVGIG (reference sequence). This chain's CDR3 is CAFQDSNTEAFF. CDR3 DNA: TGTGCCTTCCAAGACAGTAACACTGAAGCTTTCTTT.

The chain uses TRBV2 and TRBJ1-5, with 7 bases matching TRBD1. This CDR3 comprises 15 residues. The trim removed 6 bases at V and 0 bases at J, leaving 5 bases unmatched. Germline V gene data show CDR1 as SNHLY and CDR2 as FYNNEI. The DNA of the CDR3 is TGTGCCAGCAGCGGGGACAGACATAGCAATCAGCCCCAGCATTTT. Translating it yields CASSGDRHSNQPQHF.

This sequence joins TRBV6-5 and TRBJ2-1; 14 bases line up with TRBD2. V was pared by 6 bases and J by 9 bases, with 4 bases of the junction left unmatched. The CDR3 contains 14 residues. From germline, CDR1 is MNHEY and CDR2 SVGAGI. CDR3 in amino acids: CASRLTSGGVEQFF. The CDR3 bases are TGTGCCAGCAGGCTGACTAGCGGGGGGGTTGAGCAGTTCTTC.

This chain links TRBV7-2 with TRBJ2-1, with TRBD2 as a possible D gene (5 bases). The germline CDR1 and CDR2 sequences are SGHTA and FQGNSA. Trimming removed 1 base from V and 11 bases from J, with 12 bases in between. This CDR3 spans 13 amino acids. CDR3 bases: TGTGCCAGCAGCTTAGAAGGAGGCCTGCAGCAGTTCTTC. Translating it yields CASSLEGGLQQFF.

CDR3 in amino acids: CASSPVGTGFNQPQHF. The CDR3 coding sequence is TGTGCCAGCTCACCAGTAGGGACAGGGTTCAATCAGCCCCAGCATTTT. This chain joins TRBV18 and TRBJ1-5, with TRBD1 matching 9 bases. Unmatched junction bases numbered 5, after V lost 2 bases and J lost 3 bases. The V gene's germline CDR1 is KGHSH and CDR2 LQKENI. The length of the CDR3 is 16 residues. Based on the CDR3 plus reference TRBV18 and TRBJ1-5, the full variable domain is NAGVMQNPRHLVRRRGQEARLRCSPMKGHSHVYWYRQLPEEGLKFMVYLQKENIIDESGMPKERFSAEFPKEGPSILRIQQVVRGDSAAYFCASSPVGTGFNQPQHFGDGTRLSIL.

V is TRBV2 and J is TRBJ1-4, with a tentative D call TRBD1 (5 bases). Trimming took 5 bases from V and 6 from J, leaving 16 bases between them. The CDR3 is 15 amino acids. Germline loops: CDR1 SNHLY, CDR2 FYNNEI. The CDR3 DNA reads as TGTGCCAGCAGTCACCAGGGTATACCGGATGAAAAACTGTTTTTT. Translation: CASSHQGIPDEKLFF.

Here the CDR3 reads CASSLFRGEKLFF. The CDR3 coding sequence is TGTGCCAGCAGCTTATTCAGGGGTGAAAAACTGTTTTTT. The rearrangement uses TRBV7-2 and TRBJ1-4, with a possible D match to TRBD1 (6 bases). V lost 2 bases to trimming and J lost 7 bases, with 8 bases between them. The germline CDR1 and CDR2 sequences are SGHTA and FQGNSA. This CDR3 is 13 amino acids long.

The chain couples TRBV6-6 to TRBJ1-5; weak D call: TRBD1 (6 bases). This CDR3 spans 14 amino acids. Trimming took 7 bases from V and 4 from J, leaving 14 bases between them. Germline V gene lookup returns CDR1 MNHNY and CDR2 SVGAGI (reference sequence). The CDR3 sequence is CASNRVQGNQPQHF. For the CDR3, the DNA is TGTGCCAGCAACCGGGTACAGGGAAATCAGCCCCAGCATTTT.

The chain is built from TRBV5-1 and TRBJ2-5; TRBD2 aligns across 10 bases. The germline gives CDR1 SGHRS, CDR2 YFSETQ. This CDR3 comprises 19 residues. The J segment lost 5 bases and the V segment lost 0 bases, leaving 16 bases of the junction unmatched. The CDR3 protein is CASSLESLGASGGYETQYF. The CDR3 region has the DNA TGCGCCAGCAGCTTGGAATCCTTGGGGGCTAGCGGGGGATACGAGACCCAGTACTTC.

The J gene is TRBJ1-1, the V gene TRBV14; D may be TRBD1 (5 bases). V dropped 0 bases and J dropped 1 base, with 18 bases sitting between them. CDR3 length: 18 amino acids. Germline assignment: CDR1 SGHDN and CDR2 FVKESK. The CDR3 sequence is CASSQDTGWQGRNTEAFF. The CDR3 DNA reads TGTGCCAGCAGCCAAGACACCGGGTGGCAGGGCAGGAACACTGAAGCTTTCTTT.